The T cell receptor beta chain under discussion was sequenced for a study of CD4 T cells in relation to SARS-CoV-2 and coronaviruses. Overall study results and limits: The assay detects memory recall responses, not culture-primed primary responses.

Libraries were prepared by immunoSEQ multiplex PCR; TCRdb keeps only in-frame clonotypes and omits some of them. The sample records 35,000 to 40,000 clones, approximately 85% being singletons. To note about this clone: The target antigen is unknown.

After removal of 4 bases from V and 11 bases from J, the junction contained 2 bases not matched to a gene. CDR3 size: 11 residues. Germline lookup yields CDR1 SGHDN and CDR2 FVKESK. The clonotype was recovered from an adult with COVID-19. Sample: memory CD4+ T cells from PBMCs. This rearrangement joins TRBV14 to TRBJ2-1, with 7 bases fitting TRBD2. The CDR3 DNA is TGTGCCAGCAGCCCGGGAGGCCAGCAGTTCTTC. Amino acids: CASSPGGQQFF.